This TCR beta chain was recovered during a study of blood T cells in healthy people across ages. Overall study findings and caveats: Both naive CD4+ cell counts and diversity were greater in long-lived donors than in aged donors.

Note on this clonotype: What it recognizes is unknown.

V shed 4 bases, J shed 0 bases, and the junction held 4 bases outside the gene matches. The CDR3 is 17 residues long. Per germline, CDR1 MNHEY and CDR2 SMNVEV (reference sequence). It was with a sample-barcoded 5' primer and a J-beta primer mix that a second PCR of roughly 7 to 12 cycles was run. Each CDR3 protein is one row after TCRdb ran MiXCR on the 5' RACE reads. The sample contains roughly 2 million distinct CDR3 sequences, roughly 50% of which appear only once. Researchers report isolating at least 7 million PBMCs per sample. Source material: blood. The receptor was isolated from a woman between 40 and 50 years old in good health. The genes are TRBV27 and TRBJ2-1; 12 bases line up with TRBD2. The CDR3 DNA reads as TGTGCCAGCAGTTGGACTAGCGGGGCGAGCTCCTACAATGAGCAGTTCTTC. Amino acid sequence: CASSWTSGASSYNEQFF.